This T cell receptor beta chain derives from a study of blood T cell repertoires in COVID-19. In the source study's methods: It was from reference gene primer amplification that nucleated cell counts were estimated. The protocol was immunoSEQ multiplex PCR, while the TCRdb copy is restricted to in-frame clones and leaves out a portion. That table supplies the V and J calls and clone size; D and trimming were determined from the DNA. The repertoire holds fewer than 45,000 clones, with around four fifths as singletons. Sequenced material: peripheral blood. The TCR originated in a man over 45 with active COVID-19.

As DNA, the CDR3 is TGTGCCACCAGTGATTCTGTCTCCCGGGATACGCAGTATTTT. Translation: CATSDSVSRDTQYF. The chain is built from TRBV24-1 and TRBJ2-3; no clear D. The CDR3 has 14 amino acids. The V and J ends lost 2 bases and 6 bases respectively, with 11 bases between them. CDR1 KGHDR and CDR2 SFDVKD come from the germline V gene.